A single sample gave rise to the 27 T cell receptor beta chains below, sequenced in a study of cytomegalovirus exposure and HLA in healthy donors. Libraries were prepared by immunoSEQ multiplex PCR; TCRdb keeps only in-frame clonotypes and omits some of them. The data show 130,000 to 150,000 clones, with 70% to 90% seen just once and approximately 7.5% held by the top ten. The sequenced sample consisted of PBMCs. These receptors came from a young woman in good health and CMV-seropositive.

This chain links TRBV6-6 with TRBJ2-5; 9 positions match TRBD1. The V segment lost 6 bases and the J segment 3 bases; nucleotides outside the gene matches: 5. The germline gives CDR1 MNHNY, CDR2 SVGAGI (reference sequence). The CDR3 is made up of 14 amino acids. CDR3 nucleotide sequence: TGTGCCAGCAGCCACCGGACAGGGGAAGAGACCCAGTACTTC. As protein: CASSHRTGEETQYF.

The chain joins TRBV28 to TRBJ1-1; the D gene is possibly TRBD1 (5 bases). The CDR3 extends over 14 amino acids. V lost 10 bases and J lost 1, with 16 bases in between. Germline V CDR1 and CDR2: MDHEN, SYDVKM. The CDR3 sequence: CATKELTGNTEAFF. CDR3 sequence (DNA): TGTGCCACCAAAGAACTTACAGGGAACACTGAAGCTTTCTTT.

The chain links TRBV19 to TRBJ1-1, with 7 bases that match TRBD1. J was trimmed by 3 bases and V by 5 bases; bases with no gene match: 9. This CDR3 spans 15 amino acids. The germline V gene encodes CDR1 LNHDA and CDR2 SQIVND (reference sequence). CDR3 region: CASSPGTAIYTEAFF. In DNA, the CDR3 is TGTGCCAGTAGTCCGGGGACAGCGATATACACTGAAGCTTTCTTT.

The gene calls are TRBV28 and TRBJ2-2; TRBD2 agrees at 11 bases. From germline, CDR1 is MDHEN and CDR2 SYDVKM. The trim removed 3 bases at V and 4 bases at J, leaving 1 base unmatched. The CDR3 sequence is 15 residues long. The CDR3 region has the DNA TGTGCCAGCAGTTTGGGGACTAGCGGCACCGGGGAGCTGTTTTTT. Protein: CASSLGTSGTGELFF.

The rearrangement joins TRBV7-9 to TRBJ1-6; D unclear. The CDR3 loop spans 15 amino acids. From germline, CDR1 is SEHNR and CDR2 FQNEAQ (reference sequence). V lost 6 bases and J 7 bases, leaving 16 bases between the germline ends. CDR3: CASRPTAGSNSPLHF. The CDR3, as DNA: TGTGCCAGCAGACCCACGGCGGGGTCCAATTCACCCCTCCACTTT.

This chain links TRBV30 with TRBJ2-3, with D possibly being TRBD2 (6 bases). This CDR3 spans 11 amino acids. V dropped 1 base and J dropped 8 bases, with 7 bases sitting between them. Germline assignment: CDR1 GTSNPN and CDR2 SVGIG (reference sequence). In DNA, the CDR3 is TGTGCCTGGAGTGGGGGAGGTACGCAGTATTTT. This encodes CAWSGGGTQYF.

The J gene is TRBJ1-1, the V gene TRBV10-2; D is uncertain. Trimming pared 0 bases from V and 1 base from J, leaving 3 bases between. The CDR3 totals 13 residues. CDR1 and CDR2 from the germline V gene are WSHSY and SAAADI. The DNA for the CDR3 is TGCGCCAGCAGTGAGTCCTCGAACACTGAAGCTTTCTTT. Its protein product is CASSESSNTEAFF.

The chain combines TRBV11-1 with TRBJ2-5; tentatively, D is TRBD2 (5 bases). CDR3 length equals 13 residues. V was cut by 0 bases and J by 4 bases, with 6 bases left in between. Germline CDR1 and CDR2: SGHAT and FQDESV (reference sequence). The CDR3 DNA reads TGTGCCAGCAGCTTAGCGGGAGTAGAGACCCAGTACTTC. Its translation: CASSLAGVETQYF.

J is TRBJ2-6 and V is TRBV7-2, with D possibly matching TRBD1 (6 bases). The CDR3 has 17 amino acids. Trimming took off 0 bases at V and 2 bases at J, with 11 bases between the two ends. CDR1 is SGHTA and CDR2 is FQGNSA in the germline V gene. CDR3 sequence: CASSLARGGTGANVLTF. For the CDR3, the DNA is TGTGCCAGCAGCTTAGCTAGAGGGGGAACTGGGGCCAACGTCCTGACTTTC.

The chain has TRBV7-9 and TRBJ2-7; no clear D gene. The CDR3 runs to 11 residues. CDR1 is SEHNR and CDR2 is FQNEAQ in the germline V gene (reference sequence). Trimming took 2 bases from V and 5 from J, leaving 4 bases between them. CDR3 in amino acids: CASSLRDEQYF. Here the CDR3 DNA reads TGTGCCAGCAGCTTACGGGACGAGCAGTACTTC.

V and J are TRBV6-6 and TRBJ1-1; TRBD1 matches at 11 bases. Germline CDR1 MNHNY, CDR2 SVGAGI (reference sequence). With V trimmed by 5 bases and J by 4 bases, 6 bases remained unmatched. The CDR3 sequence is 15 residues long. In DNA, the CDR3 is TGTGCCAGCAGTGGACAGGGGGCGGCTGTCACTGAAGCTTTCTTT. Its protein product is CASSGQGAAVTEAFF.

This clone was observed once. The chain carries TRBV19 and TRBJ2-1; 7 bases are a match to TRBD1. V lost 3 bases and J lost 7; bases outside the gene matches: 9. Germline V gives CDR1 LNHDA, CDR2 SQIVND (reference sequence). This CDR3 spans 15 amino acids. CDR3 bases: TGTGCCAGTAGTATCTCCTCGGGACAGACTAATGAGCAGTTCTTC. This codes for CASSISSGQTNEQFF.

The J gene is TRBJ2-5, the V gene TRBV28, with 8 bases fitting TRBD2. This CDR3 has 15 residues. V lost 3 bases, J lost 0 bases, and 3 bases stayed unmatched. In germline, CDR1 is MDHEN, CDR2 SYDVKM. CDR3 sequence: CASSFGTRNQETQYF. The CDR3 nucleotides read TGTGCCAGCAGTTTCGGGACTAGGAACCAAGAGACCCAGTACTTC.

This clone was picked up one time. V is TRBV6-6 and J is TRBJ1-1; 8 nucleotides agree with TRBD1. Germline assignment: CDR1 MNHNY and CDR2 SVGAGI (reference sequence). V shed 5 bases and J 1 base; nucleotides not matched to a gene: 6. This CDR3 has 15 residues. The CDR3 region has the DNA TGTGCCAGCAGTGACACACAGGGGGGGAACACTGAAGCTTTCTTT. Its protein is CASSDTQGGNTEAFF.

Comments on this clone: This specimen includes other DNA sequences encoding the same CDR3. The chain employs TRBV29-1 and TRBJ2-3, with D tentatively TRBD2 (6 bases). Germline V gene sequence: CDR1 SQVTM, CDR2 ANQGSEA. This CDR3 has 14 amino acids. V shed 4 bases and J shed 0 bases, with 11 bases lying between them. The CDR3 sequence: CSVGPSGSTDTQYF. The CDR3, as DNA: TGCAGCGTTGGCCCCAGCGGGAGCACAGATACGCAGTATTTT.

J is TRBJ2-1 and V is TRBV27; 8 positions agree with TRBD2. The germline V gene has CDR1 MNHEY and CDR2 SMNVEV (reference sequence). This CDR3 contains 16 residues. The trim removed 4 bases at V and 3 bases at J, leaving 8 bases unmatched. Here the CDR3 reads CASSSRGTRRYNEQFF. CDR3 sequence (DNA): TGTGCCAGCAGTTCGAGGGGGACTAGACGCTACAATGAGCAGTTCTTC.

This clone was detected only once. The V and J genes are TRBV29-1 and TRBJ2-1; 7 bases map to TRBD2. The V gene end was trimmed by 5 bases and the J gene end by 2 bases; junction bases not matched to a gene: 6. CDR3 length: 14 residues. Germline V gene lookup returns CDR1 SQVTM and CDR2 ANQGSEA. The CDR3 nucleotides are TGCAGCGTTCAAGGCGGGAGAACCTACAATGAGCAGTTCTTC. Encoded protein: CSVQGGRTYNEQFF.

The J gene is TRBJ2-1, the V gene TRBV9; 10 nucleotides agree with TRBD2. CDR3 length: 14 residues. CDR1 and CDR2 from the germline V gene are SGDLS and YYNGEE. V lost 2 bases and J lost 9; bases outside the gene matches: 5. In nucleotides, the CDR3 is TGTGCCAGCAGCGTCGGCGGACTAGCGGTTGAGCAGTTCTTC. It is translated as CASSVGGLAVEQFF.

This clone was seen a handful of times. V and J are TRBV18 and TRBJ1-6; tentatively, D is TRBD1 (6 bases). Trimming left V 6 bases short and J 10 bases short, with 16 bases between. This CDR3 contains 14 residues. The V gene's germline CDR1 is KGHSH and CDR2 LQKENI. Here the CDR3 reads CASSGQQGLSPLHF. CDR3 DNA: TGTGCCAGCTCCGGACAGCAAGGGCTATCACCCCTCCACTTT. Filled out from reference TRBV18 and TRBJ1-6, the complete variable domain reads NAGVMQNPRHLVRRRGQEARLRCSPMKGHSHVYWYRQLPEEGLKFMVYLQKENIIDESGMPKERFSAEFPKEGPSILRIQQVVRGDSAAYFCASSGQQGLSPLHFGNGTRLTVT.

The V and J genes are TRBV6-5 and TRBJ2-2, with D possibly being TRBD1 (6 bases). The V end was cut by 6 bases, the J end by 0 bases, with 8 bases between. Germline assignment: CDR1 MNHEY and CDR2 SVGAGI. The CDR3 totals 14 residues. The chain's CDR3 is CASSGQTNTGELFF. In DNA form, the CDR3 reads TGTGCCAGCAGCGGACAGACGAACACCGGGGAGCTGTTTTTT.

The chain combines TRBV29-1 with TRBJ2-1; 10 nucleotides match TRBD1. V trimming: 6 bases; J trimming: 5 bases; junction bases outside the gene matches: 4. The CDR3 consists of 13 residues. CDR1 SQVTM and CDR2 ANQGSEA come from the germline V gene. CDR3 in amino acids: CSVAGTGDNEQFF. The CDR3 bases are TGCAGCGTGGCCGGGACAGGGGACAATGAGCAGTTCTTC.

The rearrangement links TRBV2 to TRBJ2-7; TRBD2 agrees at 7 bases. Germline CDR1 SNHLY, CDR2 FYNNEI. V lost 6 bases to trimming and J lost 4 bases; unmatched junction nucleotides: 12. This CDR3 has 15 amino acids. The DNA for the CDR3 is TGTGCCAGCAGGCTCCTTCCAGCGGGACCATACGAGCAGTACTTC. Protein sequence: CASRLLPAGPYEQYF.

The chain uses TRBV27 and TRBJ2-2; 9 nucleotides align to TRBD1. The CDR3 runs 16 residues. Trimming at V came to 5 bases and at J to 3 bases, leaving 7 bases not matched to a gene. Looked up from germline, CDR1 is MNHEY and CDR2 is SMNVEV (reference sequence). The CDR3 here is CASSPAGTGHTGELFF. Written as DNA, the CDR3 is TGTGCCAGCAGTCCGGCTGGGACAGGGCACACCGGGGAGCTGTTTTTT.

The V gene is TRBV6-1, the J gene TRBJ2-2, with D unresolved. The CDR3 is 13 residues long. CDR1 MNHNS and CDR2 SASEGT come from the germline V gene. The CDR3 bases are TGTGCGTCGACTCAGACGAACACCGGGGAGCTGTTTTTT. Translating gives CASTQTNTGELFF.

The CDR3 nucleotides read TGCGCCAGCAGCTTGGAGGGGCAGCCAGGATTCGAGCAGTACTTC. Translated: CASSLEGQPGFEQYF. This chain joins TRBV5-1 and TRBJ2-7; perhaps TRBD1 as D (5 bases). CDR3 length equals 15 residues. Germline V gene sequence: CDR1 SGHRS, CDR2 YFSETQ. Trimming took 0 bases from V and 6 from J, leaving 16 bases between them.

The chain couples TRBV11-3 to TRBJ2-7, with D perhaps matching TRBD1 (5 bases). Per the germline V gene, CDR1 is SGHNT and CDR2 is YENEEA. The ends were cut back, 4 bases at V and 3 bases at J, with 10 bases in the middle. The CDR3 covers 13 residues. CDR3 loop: CASSSGDSYEQYF. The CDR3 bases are TGTGCCAGCAGCTCAGGAGACAGCTACGAGCAGTACTTC.

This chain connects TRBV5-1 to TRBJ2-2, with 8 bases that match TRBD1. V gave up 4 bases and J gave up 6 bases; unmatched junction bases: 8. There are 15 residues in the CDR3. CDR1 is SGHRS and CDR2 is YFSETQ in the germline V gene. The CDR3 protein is CASSPWTGMAGELFF. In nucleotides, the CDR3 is TGCGCCAGCAGCCCCTGGACAGGGATGGCCGGGGAGCTGTTTTTT. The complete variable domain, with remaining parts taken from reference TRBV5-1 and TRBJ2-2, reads KAGVTQTPRYLIKTRGQQVTLSCSPISGHRSVSWYQQTPGQGLQFLFEYFSETQRNKGNFPGRFSGRQFSNSRSEMNVSTLELGDSALYLCASSPWTGMAGELFFGEGSRLTVL.